The 4 T cell receptor beta chains reported below all come from one sample, sequenced in a study of siplizumab effects on memory and regulatory T cells. Method: immunoSEQ multiplex PCR; TCRdb's copy keeps in-frame clones and lacks some. The table includes 100,000 to 120,000 clones, 85% to 95% detected once. Sequences were obtained from CD4+ T cells sorted from blood. The receptors were sampled from a human donor in good health.

The V gene is TRBV4-2, the J gene TRBJ2-3, with D unresolved. This CDR3 comprises 14 residues. The germline V gene encodes CDR1 LGHNA and CDR2 YNFKEQ. Trimming removed 0 bases from V and 4 bases from J, with 8 bases in between. In DNA form, the CDR3 reads TGTGCCAGCAGCCAAGATTTCCGCTCAGATACGCAGTATTTT. Protein: CASSQDFRSDTQYF.

Points on this clone: One junction end disagrees with the germline gene, perhaps due to a read error. This chain links TRBV5-1 with TRBJ1-4; 8 nucleotides match TRBD1. Germline V gene lookup returns CDR1 SGHRS and CDR2 YFSETQ. The length of the CDR3 is 13 residues. CDR3: CASSPLPSGQVVF. CDR3 DNA sequence: TGCGCCAGCAGCCCACTTCCGTCGGGACAGGTAGTTTTT.

The CDR3 reads CATSRDMGSAYEQYF. The CDR3 DNA reads TGTGCCACCAGCAGAGATATGGGGAGCGCCTACGAGCAGTACTTC. The chain carries TRBV15 and TRBJ2-7, with D possibly being TRBD2 (5 bases). The CDR3 is made up of 15 amino acids. Germline V gives CDR1 LNHNV, CDR2 YYDKDF (reference sequence). V was pared by 0 bases and J by 2 bases, with 11 bases between.

This clone was observed a single time. V gene TRBV7-9 combines with J gene TRBJ2-7; perhaps D is TRBD1 or TRBD2 (5 bases each). Germline V lookup: CDR1 SEHNR, CDR2 FQNEAQ (reference sequence). The CDR3 extends over 14 amino acids. V was shortened by 3 bases and J by 0 bases, with 9 bases between the two germline ends. The CDR3 region has the DNA TGTGCCAGCAGCTTCGGGGCAGTCTCCTACGAGCAGTACTTC. It codes for CASSFGAVSYEQYF. Using reference TRBV7-9 and TRBJ2-7 for the parts outside the CDR3, the full variable domain is DTGVSQNPRHKITKRGQNVTFRCDPISEHNRLYWYRQTLGQGPEFLTYFQNEAQLEKSRLLSDRFSAERPKGSFSTLEIQRTEQGDSAMYLCASSFGAVSYEQYFGPGTRLTVT.